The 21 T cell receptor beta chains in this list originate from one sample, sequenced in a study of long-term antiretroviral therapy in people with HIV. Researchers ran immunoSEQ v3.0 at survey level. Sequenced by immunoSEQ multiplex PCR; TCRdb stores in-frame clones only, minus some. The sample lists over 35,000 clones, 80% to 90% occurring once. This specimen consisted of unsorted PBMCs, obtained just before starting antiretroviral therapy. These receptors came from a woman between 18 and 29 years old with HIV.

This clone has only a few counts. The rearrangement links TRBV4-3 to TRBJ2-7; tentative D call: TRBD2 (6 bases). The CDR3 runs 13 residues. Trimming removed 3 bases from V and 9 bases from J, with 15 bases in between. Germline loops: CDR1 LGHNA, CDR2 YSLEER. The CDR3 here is CASSQTRGKVQYF. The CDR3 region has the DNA TGCGCCAGCAGCCAGACGCGCGGGAAAGTGCAGTACTTC.

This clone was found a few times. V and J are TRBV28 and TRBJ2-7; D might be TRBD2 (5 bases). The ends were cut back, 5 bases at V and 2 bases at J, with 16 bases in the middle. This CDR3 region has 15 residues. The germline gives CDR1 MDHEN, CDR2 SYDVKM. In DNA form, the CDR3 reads TGTGCCAGCAGTCGTACTAGGCAGCCACCCTACGAGCAGTACTTC. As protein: CASSRTRQPPYEQYF.

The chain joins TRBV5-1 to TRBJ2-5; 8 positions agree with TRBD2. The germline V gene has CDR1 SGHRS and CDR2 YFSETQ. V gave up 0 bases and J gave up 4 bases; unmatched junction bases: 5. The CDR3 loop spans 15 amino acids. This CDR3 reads CASSLDPGGGETQYF. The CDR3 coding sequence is TGCGCCAGCAGCTTGGACCCGGGGGGGGGAGAGACCCAGTACTTC.

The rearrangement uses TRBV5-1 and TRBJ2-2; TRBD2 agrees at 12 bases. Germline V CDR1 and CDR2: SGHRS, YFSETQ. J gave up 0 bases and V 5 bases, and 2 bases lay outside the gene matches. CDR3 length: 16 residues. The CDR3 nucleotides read TGCGCCAGCAGGAGACTAGCGGGGGCGAACACCGGGGAGCTGTTTTTT. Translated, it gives CASRRLAGANTGELFF.

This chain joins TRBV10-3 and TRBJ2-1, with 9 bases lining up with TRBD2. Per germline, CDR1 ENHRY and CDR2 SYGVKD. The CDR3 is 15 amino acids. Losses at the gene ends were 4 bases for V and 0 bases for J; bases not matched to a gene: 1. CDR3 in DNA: TGTGCCATCAGTGGACTAGCGGACTCCTACAATGAGCAGTTCTTC. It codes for CAISGLADSYNEQFF.

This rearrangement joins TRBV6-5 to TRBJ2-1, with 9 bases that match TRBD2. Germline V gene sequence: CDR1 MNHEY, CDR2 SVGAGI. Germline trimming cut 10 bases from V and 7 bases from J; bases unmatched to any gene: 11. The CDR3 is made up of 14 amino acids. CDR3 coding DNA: TGTGCCACCAAATTAATGGCGGGAGGGAATGAGCAGTTCTTC. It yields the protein CATKLMAGGNEQFF.

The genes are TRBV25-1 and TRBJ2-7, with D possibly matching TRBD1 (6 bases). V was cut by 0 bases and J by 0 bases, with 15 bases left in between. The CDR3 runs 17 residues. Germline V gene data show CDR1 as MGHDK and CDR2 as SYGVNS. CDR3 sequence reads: CASSEYHPGASSYEQYF. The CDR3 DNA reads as TGTGCCAGCAGTGAATATCACCCAGGGGCTAGCTCCTACGAGCAGTACTTC.

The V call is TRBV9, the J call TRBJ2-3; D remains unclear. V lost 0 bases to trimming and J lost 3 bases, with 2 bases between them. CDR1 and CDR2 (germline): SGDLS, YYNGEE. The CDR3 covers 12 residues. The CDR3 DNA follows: TGTGCCAGCAGCGTAGCTACAGATACGCAGTATTTT. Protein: CASSVATDTQYF.

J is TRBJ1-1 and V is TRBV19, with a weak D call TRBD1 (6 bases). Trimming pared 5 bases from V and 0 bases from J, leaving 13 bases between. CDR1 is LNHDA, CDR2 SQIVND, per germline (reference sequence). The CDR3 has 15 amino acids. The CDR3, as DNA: TGTGCCAGTAGTGAAAAGACAGGCCTGAACACTGAAGCTTTCTTT. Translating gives CASSEKTGLNTEAFF.

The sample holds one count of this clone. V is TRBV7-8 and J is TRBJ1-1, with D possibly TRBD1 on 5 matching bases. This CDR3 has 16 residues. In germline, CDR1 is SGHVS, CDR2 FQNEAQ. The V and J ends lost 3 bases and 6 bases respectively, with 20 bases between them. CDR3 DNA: TGTGCCAGCAGCTTCCTCCGCAGGGCGACCTTGGCTGAAGCTTTCTTT. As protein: CASSFLRRATLAEAFF.

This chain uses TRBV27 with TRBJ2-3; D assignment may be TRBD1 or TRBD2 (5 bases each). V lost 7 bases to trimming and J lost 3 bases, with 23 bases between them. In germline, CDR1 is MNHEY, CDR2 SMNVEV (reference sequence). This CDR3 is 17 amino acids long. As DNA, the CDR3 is TGTGCCAGCACCTCGTTACGGGACGCCCGAGGGACAGATACGCAGTATTTT. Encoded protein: CASTSLRDARGTDTQYF.

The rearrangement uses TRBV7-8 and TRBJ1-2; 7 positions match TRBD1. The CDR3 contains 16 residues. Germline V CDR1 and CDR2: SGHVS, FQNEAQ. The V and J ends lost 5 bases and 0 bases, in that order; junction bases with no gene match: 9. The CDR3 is CASSRTGTAANYGYTF. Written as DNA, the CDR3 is TGTGCCAGCAGCAGAACCGGGACAGCTGCTAACTATGGCTACACCTTC.

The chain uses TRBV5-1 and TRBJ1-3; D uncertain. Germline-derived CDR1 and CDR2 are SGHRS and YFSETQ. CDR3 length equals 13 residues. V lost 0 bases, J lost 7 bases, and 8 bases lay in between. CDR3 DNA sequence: TGCGCCAGCAGCTTGGCGGCCCAGAACACCATATATTTT. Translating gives CASSLAAQNTIYF.

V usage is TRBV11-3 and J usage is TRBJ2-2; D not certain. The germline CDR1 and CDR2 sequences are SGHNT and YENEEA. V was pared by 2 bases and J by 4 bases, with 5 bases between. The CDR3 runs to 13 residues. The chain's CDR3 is CASSLTTTGELFF. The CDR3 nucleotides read TGTGCCAGCAGCTTAACGACCACCGGGGAGCTGTTTTTT.

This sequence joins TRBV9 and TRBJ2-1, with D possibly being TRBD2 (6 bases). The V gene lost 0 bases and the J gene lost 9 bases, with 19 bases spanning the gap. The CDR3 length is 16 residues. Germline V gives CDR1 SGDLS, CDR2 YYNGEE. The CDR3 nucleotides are TGTGCCAGCAGCGTAGACGGGGGACTGGCATTGCGTGAGCAGTTCTTC. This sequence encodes CASSVDGGLALREQFF.

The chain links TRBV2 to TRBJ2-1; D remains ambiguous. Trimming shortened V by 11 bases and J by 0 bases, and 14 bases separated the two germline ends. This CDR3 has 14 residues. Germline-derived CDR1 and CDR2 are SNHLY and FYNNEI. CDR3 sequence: CAGSMFSSYNEQFF. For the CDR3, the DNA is TGTGCCGGGTCCATGTTCAGCTCCTACAATGAGCAGTTCTTC.

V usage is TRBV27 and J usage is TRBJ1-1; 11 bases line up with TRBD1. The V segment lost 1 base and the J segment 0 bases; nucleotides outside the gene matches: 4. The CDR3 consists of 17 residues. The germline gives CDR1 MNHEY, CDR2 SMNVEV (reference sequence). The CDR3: CASSLYGTGGMNTEAFF. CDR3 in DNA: TGTGCCAGCAGTTTATATGGGACAGGGGGGATGAACACTGAAGCTTTCTTT.

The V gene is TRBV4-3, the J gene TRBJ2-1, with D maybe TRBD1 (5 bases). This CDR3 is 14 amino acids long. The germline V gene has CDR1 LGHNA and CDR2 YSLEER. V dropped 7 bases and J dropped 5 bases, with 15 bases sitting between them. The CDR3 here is CASMYRPGDNEQFF. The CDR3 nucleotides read TGCGCCAGCATGTACAGGCCTGGCGACAATGAGCAGTTCTTC.

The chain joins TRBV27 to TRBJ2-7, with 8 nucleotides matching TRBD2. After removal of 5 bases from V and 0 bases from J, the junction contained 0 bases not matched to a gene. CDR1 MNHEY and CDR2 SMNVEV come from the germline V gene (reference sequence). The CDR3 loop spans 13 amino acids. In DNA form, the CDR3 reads TGTGCCAGCAGTAGCGGGAGCTCCTACGAGCAGTACTTC. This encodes CASSSGSSYEQYF.

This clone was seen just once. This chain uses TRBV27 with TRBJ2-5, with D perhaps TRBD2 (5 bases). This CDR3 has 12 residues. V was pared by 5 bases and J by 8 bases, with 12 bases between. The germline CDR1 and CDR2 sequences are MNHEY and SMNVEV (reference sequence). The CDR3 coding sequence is TGTGCCAGCAGTCCATACGGGGATACCCAGTACTTC. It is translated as CASSPYGDTQYF.

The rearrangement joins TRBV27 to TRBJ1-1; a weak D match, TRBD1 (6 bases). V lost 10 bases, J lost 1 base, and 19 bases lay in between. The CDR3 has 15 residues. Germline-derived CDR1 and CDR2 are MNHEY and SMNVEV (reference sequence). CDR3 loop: CATRIGGLANTEAFF. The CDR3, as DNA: TGTGCCACTAGAATAGGGGGATTGGCGAACACTGAAGCTTTCTTT.